The clone carrying this TCR beta chain has a single count. The data were taken from a study of blood T cell repertoires in COVID-19. This table comes from immunoSEQ multiplex PCR, and its TCRdb copy is limited to in-frame clones, with some not included. The sample has some 100,000 clones; 88% are singletons. The sample consisted of peripheral blood. The sequence was obtained from a woman between 65 and 79 years old with acute or convalescent COVID-19.

CDR3 in amino acids: CASSNSNRGMRTEAFF. For the CDR3, the DNA is TGCGCCAGCAGCAATTCGAACAGGGGGATGAGGACTGAAGCTTTCTTT. V and J are TRBV5-1 and TRBJ1-1, with TRBD1 matching over 8 bases. Trimming took 4 bases from V and 5 from J; bases not matched to a gene: 13. The CDR3 extends over 16 amino acids. In germline, CDR1 is SGHRS, CDR2 YFSETQ.